Reported below is one T cell receptor (beta chain). In germline, CDR1 is SEHNR, CDR2 FQNEAQ (reference sequence). This CDR3 region has 17 residues. V dropped 0 bases and J dropped 4 bases, with 18 bases sitting between them. This sample was taken from a study of identical twins. From the 5' RACE reads, TCRdb called clonotypes with MiXCR, one entry per CDR3 protein. The sample carries some 1,700,000 distinct CDR3 sequences, about 30% recorded once. The origin of this receptor is a newborn girl in good health. The specimen sequenced was cord blood. The genes are TRBV7-9 and TRBJ1-1; D is unresolved. The CDR3 DNA is TGTGCCAGCAGCTTAGCCTCTATTGCTGCCGAGGCCACTGAAGCTTTCTTT. Its translation is CASSLASIAAEATEAFF. Supplemented by reference TRBV7-9 and TRBJ1-1, the full variable domain reads DTGVSQNPRHKITKRGQNVTFRCDPISEHNRLYWYRQTLGQGPEFLTYFQNEAQLEKSRLLSDRFSAERPKGSFSTLEIQRTEQGDSAMYLCASSLASIAAEATEAFFGQGTRLTVV.